This is a list of T cell receptor beta chains from one sample in a study of vaccination and CD4 T cells after COVID-19. TCRdb re-analysed the PCR reads in MiXCR, keeping a single row per CDR3 protein. The sample records approximately 40,000 distinct CDR3 sequences, 35% to 45% being singletons. Sequenced here: CD4+ T cells from blood, sampled about 7 months after SARS-CoV-2 vaccination. These receptors originate from a human donor who had recovered from COVID-19. Each CDR3 is given with its conserved first and last residue. A D gene is named only where the DNA matches it firmly.

>TRBJ2-2|.|TRBV7-2
CASSRRGTNTGELFF
>TRBJ2-7|.|TRBV24-1
CATSETTGPEQYF
>TRBJ2-7|TRBD2|TRBV19
CASGQRELYF
>TRBJ2-5|.|TRBV7-3
CASSLMLGDGETQYF
>TRBJ1-2|TRBD1|TRBV7-2
CASSQTAPQGGLDYGYTF
>TRBJ2-5|.|TRBV7-6
CASRFAESETQYF
>TRBJ2-7|.|TRBV6-5
CASSYGTYEQYF
>TRBJ2-5|TRBD2|TRBV18
CASSPLRVAGAMYQETQYF
>TRBJ2-1|.|TRBV6-5
CASSYGLTRFF
>TRBJ2-7|.|TRBV6-1
CASRSTGDEQYF
>TRBJ2-5|.|TRBV28
CASSLGGRAETQYF
>TRBJ2-1|TRBD2|TRBV6-4
CASRDSGTYNEQFF
>TRBJ2-5|TRBD2|TRBV6-5
CASSYGLAGGEETQYF
>TRBJ1-5|.|TRBV7-8
CASSLVKGQPQHF
>TRBJ1-1|.|TRBV28
CASSLGQGTEAFF
>TRBJ2-1|TRBD2|TRBV20-1
CSASPLTSGDYNEQFF
>TRBJ2-2|TRBD1|TRBV28
CASSLRDRGHTGELFF
>TRBJ1-6|.|TRBV6-1
CASSRTGLGSYNSPLHF
>TRBJ1-6|.|TRBV10-2
CASSLTIGHDVGSPLHF
>TRBJ1-2|TRBD1|TRBV6-5
CASSYIRGQNYGYTF
>TRBJ2-1|.|TRBV24-1
CATSDWGEQFF
>TRBJ2-7|.|TRBV19
CASSIRGPFYEQYF
>TRBJ2-5|TRBD1|TRBV20-1
CSATQGAEETQYF
>TRBJ2-3|.|TRBV5-6
CASSLGRATDTQYF
>TRBJ2-5|.|TRBV27
CASRTPTEETQYF
>TRBJ1-6|TRBD1|TRBV20-1
CSYGTDYNSPLHF
>TRBJ2-1|TRBD2|TRBV20-1
CSAGTSGSSGWNEQFF
>TRBJ2-3|TRBD2|TRBV19
CASSIGREEADTQYF
>TRBJ2-1|TRBD1|TRBV2
CASTGQGATYYNEQFF